The 29 T cell receptor beta chains reported below all come from one sample, sequenced in a study of cytomegalovirus exposure and HLA in healthy donors. The primer mix had 60 Vbeta and 13 Jbeta primers. Data came from immunoSEQ multiplex PCR; TCRdb stores just in-frame clones and leaves some out. Here the sample spans about 51,000 clones, 81% being singletons. The sample was PBMCs. Source of these receptors: a boy between 10 and 17 years old in good health and CMV-seropositive.

The chain recombines TRBV7-2 with TRBJ2-5, with no clear D. With 1 base removed from V and 3 bases from J, the gap between germline ends came to 6 bases. This CDR3 spans 13 amino acids. CDR1 SGHTA and CDR2 FQGNSA come from the germline V gene. In DNA, the CDR3 is TGTGCCAGCAGCTTAGTGTCCAAAGAGACCCAGTACTTC. Protein sequence: CASSLVSKETQYF.

The chain employs TRBV7-8 and TRBJ2-7; no definite D call. Per the germline V gene, CDR1 is SGHVS and CDR2 is FQNEAQ. This CDR3 is built from 14 residues. V was trimmed by 5 bases and J by 1 base, leaving 12 bases between them. CDR3 region: CASSPSAGSYEQYF. The CDR3 DNA follows: TGTGCCAGCAGCCCCTCCGCCGGGTCCTACGAGCAGTACTTC.

The chain employs TRBV29-1 and TRBJ2-7, with D uncertain. Trimming stripped 3 bases from V and 5 bases from J, with 14 bases between. The CDR3 has 13 amino acids. Per the germline V gene, CDR1 is SQVTM and CDR2 is ANQGSEA. In DNA, the CDR3 is TGCAGCGTTGAGTCTGGATTCGGAGACGAGCAGTACTTC. The encoded protein is CSVESGFGDEQYF.

The J gene is TRBJ1-4, the V gene TRBV5-1; 7 bases are a match to TRBD1. The CDR3 is 15 residues long. With V trimmed by 2 bases and J by 0 bases, 1 base remained unmatched. Germline assignment: CDR1 SGHRS and CDR2 YFSETQ. The CDR3 region is CASSLGTATNEKLFF. The DNA of the CDR3 is TGCGCCAGCAGCTTAGGGACAGCAACTAATGAAAAACTGTTTTTT.

This clone was detected only once. The rearrangement links TRBV18 to TRBJ1-6; D perhaps matches TRBD1 (5 bases). The germline CDR1 and CDR2 sequences are KGHSH and LQKENI. This CDR3 comprises 14 residues. V lost 4 bases and J lost 10, with 14 bases in between. This CDR3 reads CASSLREVKSPLHF. The CDR3, as DNA: TGTGCCAGCTCACTCAGGGAGGTTAAATCACCCCTCCACTTT.

The CDR3 nucleotides are TGTGCCAGTTGGAGGGGGCTGAACACTGAAGCTTTCTTT. This codes for CASWRGLNTEAFF. This chain joins TRBV5-8 and TRBJ1-1, with 7 nucleotides matching TRBD1. This CDR3 has 13 amino acids. The trim removed 8 bases at V and 0 bases at J, leaving 4 bases unmatched. Germline V CDR1 and CDR2: SGHTS, YDEGEE.

This chain links TRBV2 with TRBJ1-2, with D possibly TRBD1 on 6 matching bases. V was shortened by 6 bases and J by 4 bases, with 12 bases between the two germline ends. In germline, CDR1 is SNHLY, CDR2 FYNNEI. This CDR3 spans 13 amino acids. DNA of the CDR3: TGTGCCAGCAGAAGGGGGGGGATCTATGGCTACACCTTC. It is translated as CASRRGGIYGYTF.

The chain is built from TRBV7-2 and TRBJ2-4; D perhaps matches TRBD1 (6 bases). V shed 2 bases and J shed 4 bases, with 21 bases lying between them. CDR1 and CDR2 (germline): SGHTA, FQGNSA. This CDR3 is 18 amino acids long. DNA for the CDR3: TGTGCCAGCAGCTTAAGTCAGGTCGGCCGGACAGCTAAAAACATTCAGTACTTC. The encoded protein is CASSLSQVGRTAKNIQYF.

The chain combines TRBV6-1 with TRBJ1-4; unclear D gene. The CDR3 totals 15 residues. With 4 bases removed from V and 0 bases from J, the gap between germline ends came to 9 bases. Germline loops: CDR1 MNHNS, CDR2 SASEGT. CDR3 DNA: TGTGCCAGCAGTGGGATAGGAGCAACTAATGAAAAACTGTTTTTT. The encoded protein is CASSGIGATNEKLFF.

The V gene is TRBV18, the J gene TRBJ1-3; D is possibly TRBD1 (5 bases). The length of the CDR3 is 16 residues. CDR1 and CDR2 (germline): KGHSH, LQKENI. The V and J ends lost 3 bases and 0 bases respectively, with 12 bases between them. DNA of the CDR3: TGTGCCAGCTCACCGAGACAGACAGTCTCTGGAAACACCATATATTTT. Translated, it gives CASSPRQTVSGNTIYF.

The V call is TRBV6-5, the J call TRBJ2-7; D may be TRBD2 (5 bases). V dropped 5 bases and J dropped 2 bases, with 16 bases sitting between them. This CDR3 has 15 amino acids. Germline assignment: CDR1 MNHEY and CDR2 SVGAGI. The CDR3 sequence is CASSTTWLAAYEQYF. The CDR3 DNA sequence: TGTGCCAGCAGTACGACTTGGCTAGCCGCCTACGAGCAGTACTTC.

The chain carries TRBV4-1 and TRBJ2-3, with D tentatively TRBD1 (5 bases). CDR1 and CDR2 from the germline V gene are MGHRA and YSYEKL. V was cut by 0 bases and J by 0 bases, with 13 bases left in between. There are 17 residues in the CDR3. CDR3 nucleotides: TGCGCCAGCAGCCAAGATACGGCAGGGCCTAGCACAGATACGCAGTATTTT. Its translation: CASSQDTAGPSTDTQYF.

J is TRBJ1-1 and V is TRBV11-2; 9 bases fit TRBD1. J lost 10 bases, V lost 1 base, and 10 bases had no gene match. The CDR3 loop spans 15 amino acids. Germline V gene lookup returns CDR1 SGHAT and CDR2 FQNNGV. CDR3 loop: CASSLAPEQGARAFF. The CDR3 nucleotides are TGTGCCAGCAGCTTAGCCCCCGAACAGGGGGCGCGAGCTTTCTTT.

The gene calls are TRBV2 and TRBJ2-2; 7 nucleotides match TRBD1. Germline V gene data show CDR1 as SNHLY and CDR2 as FYNNEI. Germline trimming cut 1 base from V and 5 bases from J; bases unmatched to any gene: 4. This CDR3 has 15 residues. CDR3 bases: TGTGCCAGCAGTGAAGAGGGCAGGGGGACCGGGGAGCTGTTTTTT. Its protein is CASSEEGRGTGELFF.

The chain uses TRBV13 and TRBJ1-2, with a tentative D call TRBD1 (6 bases). The germline V gene has CDR1 PRHDT and CDR2 FYEKMQ (reference sequence). Trimming cost V 7 bases and J 7 bases, with 16 bases left between them. This CDR3 is built from 13 residues. CDR3 nucleotide sequence: TGTGCCAGCACCCAAGAGGGGGAGCGTGGCTACACCTTC. This gives the protein CASTQEGERGYTF.

The gene calls are TRBV9 and TRBJ2-3; no firm D call. The CDR3 runs 12 residues. CDR1 and CDR2 (germline): SGDLS, YYNGEE. The V end was cut by 4 bases, the J end by 10 bases, with 13 bases between. CDR3 region: CASSSDLGAQYF. The CDR3 coding sequence is TGTGCCAGCAGCTCTGACTTGGGTGCGCAGTATTTT.

This clone came up a few times. The V and J genes are TRBV9 and TRBJ2-3; TRBD2 might be the D (6 bases). Trimming took off 4 bases at V and 0 bases at J, with 12 bases between the two ends. The V gene's germline CDR1 is SGDLS and CDR2 YYNGEE. The length of the CDR3 is 15 residues. The CDR3 DNA follows: TGTGCCAGCAGCCCTGCGGGGTGGAGCACAGATACGCAGTATTTT. Translated, it gives CASSPAGWSTDTQYF.

V and J are TRBV2 and TRBJ2-7; D is unresolved. Germline V gene data show CDR1 as SNHLY and CDR2 as FYNNEI. The CDR3 spans 10 residues. V gave up 5 bases and J gave up 4 bases, with 3 bases separating them. The CDR3 here is CASSIYEQYF. The CDR3 bases are TGTGCCAGCAGTATATACGAGCAGTACTTC.

A few counts support this clone. This chain joins TRBV2 and TRBJ1-5; unclear D gene. Deletions cut 2 bases from V and 9 bases from J, with 17 bases between. CDR1 is SNHLY, CDR2 FYNNEI, per germline. This CDR3 comprises 15 residues. The CDR3 bases are TGTGCCAGCAGTGAAAGGCATCCGCGGGATATGCCCCAGCATTTT. It codes for CASSERHPRDMPQHF.

This clone was counted only a few times. The V and J genes are TRBV19 and TRBJ2-7; D perhaps matches TRBD2 (5 bases). Germline V CDR1 and CDR2: LNHDA, SQIVND (reference sequence). Trimming took 3 bases from V and 7 from J, leaving 16 bases between them. CDR3 length: 14 residues. CDR3 sequence (DNA): TGTGCCAGTAGTATTTCGGACGGAGGTCAAGAGCAGTACTTC. Its protein product is CASSISDGGQEQYF.

This clone was seen just once. The chain links TRBV9 to TRBJ1-5; 8 nucleotides align to TRBD1. The CDR3 has 14 amino acids. J gave up 7 bases and V 4 bases, and 7 bases lay outside the gene matches. Germline V CDR1 and CDR2: SGDLS, YYNGEE. The DNA of the CDR3 is TGTGCCAGCAGCAGGGGACAGGCCGGACAGCCCCAGCATTTT. This translates into CASSRGQAGQPQHF.

The J gene is TRBJ1-3, the V gene TRBV10-3, with a tentative D call TRBD1 (6 bases). The CDR3 is 13 amino acids. CDR1 is ENHRY, CDR2 SYGVKD, per germline. Deletions cut 7 bases from V and 3 bases from J, with 10 bases between. Here the CDR3 reads CAITPGDGNTIYF. The CDR3, as DNA: TGTGCCATCACGCCAGGGGATGGAAACACCATATATTTT.

CDR3 sequence reads: CASSEIAVSTEAFF. The CDR3 DNA reads as TGTGCCAGCAGTGAAATCGCAGTCTCCACTGAAGCTTTCTTT. The chain joins TRBV6-1 to TRBJ1-1; D is undetermined. Germline-derived CDR1 and CDR2 are MNHNS and SASEGT. Deletions cut 2 bases from V and 4 bases from J, with 11 bases between. The CDR3 has 14 amino acids.

The V and J genes are TRBV6-1 and TRBJ1-1; D is possibly TRBD1 (5 bases). Germline assignment: CDR1 MNHNS and CDR2 SASEGT. V gave up 7 bases and J gave up 10 bases, with 19 bases separating them. The CDR3 extends over 13 amino acids. The CDR3 DNA reads as TGTGCCAGCATCCGGGGGGGTGAGGAAGTAGCTTTCTTT. Translating it yields CASIRGGEEVAFF.

The V call is TRBV5-1, the J call TRBJ1-1, with a possible D match to TRBD1 (5 bases). Trimming pared 4 bases from V and 4 bases from J, leaving 8 bases between. Per the germline V gene, CDR1 is SGHRS and CDR2 is YFSETQ. The CDR3 contains 12 residues. In DNA, the CDR3 is TGCGCCAGCAGCCCAGGGTTCACTGAAGCTTTCTTT. Amino acids: CASSPGFTEAFF.

This sequence joins TRBV2 and TRBJ2-1, with TRBD1 matching over 9 bases. V shed 2 bases, J shed 10 bases, and the junction held 6 bases outside the gene matches. In germline, CDR1 is SNHLY, CDR2 FYNNEI. The CDR3 is made up of 14 amino acids. The CDR3 DNA follows: TGTGCCAGCAGTGAAAACAGGGGGCTTAGAGAGCAGTTCTTC. It encodes CASSENRGLREQFF.

V gene TRBV19 combines with J gene TRBJ1-5, with D maybe TRBD1 (6 bases). CDR1 and CDR2 (germline): LNHDA, SQIVND (reference sequence). Trimming removed 6 bases at V and 0 bases at J, with 24 bases between. The CDR3 spans 19 residues. Here the CDR3 reads CASRDPGHQRISSNQPQHF. CDR3 DNA sequence: TGTGCCAGTAGGGACCCGGGACACCAAAGGATATCTAGCAATCAGCCCCAGCATTTT.

This chain's CDR3 is CASSLPTSGEAFF. CDR3 in DNA: TGTGCCAGCAGTTTACCCACTTCAGGAGAAGCTTTCTTT. This rearrangement joins TRBV27 to TRBJ1-1; no clear D. This CDR3 region has 13 residues. Germline CDR1 and CDR2: MNHEY and SMNVEV (reference sequence). V lost 2 bases, J lost 8 bases, and 12 bases lay in between.

This CDR3 reads CANREDTGGFGSSGRNTIYF. The CDR3 DNA sequence: TGTGCCAACAGGGAAGATACAGGGGGCTTCGGCTCCTCGGGGAGGAACACCATATATTTT. J is TRBJ1-3 and V is TRBV6-1, with 9 bases lining up with TRBD1. Losses at the gene ends were 10 bases for V and 7 bases for J; bases not matched to a gene: 29. The CDR3 has 20 amino acids. Germline lookup yields CDR1 MNHNS and CDR2 SASEGT.